The T cell receptor (beta chain) under discussion was sequenced for a study of monozygotic twins with inflammatory bowel disease. TCRdb reanalyzed the 5' RACE reads and collapses them to one entry per CDR3 protein, without DNA. The sample yields approximately 380,000 distinct CDR3 sequences, of which the top ten take up 2% to 3%. Study-wide points: Healthy co-twins showed greater TCRbeta diversity (inverse Simpson) than IBD patients.

The germline V gene encodes CDR1 KGHSH and CDR2 LQKENI. This CDR3 has 15 residues. Of note for this clonotype: Its target is unknown.

The sequence was obtained from a human donor with ulcerative colitis or Crohn's disease, or a healthy co-twin of an affected twin (not recorded which). The chain recombines TRBV18 with TRBJ2-1; with no DNA, the TCRdb D assignment of TRBD1 cannot be verified. The sample consisted of blood. The CDR3 spells CASSPDRKTYNEQFF.